One sample yielded the 31 T cell receptor beta chains listed below, sequenced in a study of T cells in Graves' hyperthyroidism and ophthalmopathy. TCR beta CDR3 regions were amplified from RNA. With the HTBI primer set, the TCR CDR3 went through a first round of RT-PCR. TCRdb used MiXCR to reprocess the multiplex PCR reads, holding one entry per CDR3 protein. The data contain hundreds of thousands of distinct CDR3 sequences, around 17% of them singletons. Specimen: blood. These receptors were obtained from a young woman with Graves' hyperthyroidism.

This clonotype was counted many times. CDR3 nucleotides: TGTGCCAGCTCGCAGAGCGGACTAGCGAGAAATGAGCAGTTCTTC. Translating gives CASSQSGLARNEQFF. This chain links TRBV18 with TRBJ2-1; 9 bases agree with TRBD2. Germline V gene sequence: CDR1 KGHSH, CDR2 LQKENI. The CDR3 consists of 15 residues. The V gene end was trimmed by 6 bases and the J gene end by 7 bases; junction bases not matched to a gene: 10.

This clonotype was counted many times. The chain combines TRBV29-1 with TRBJ2-7; D may be TRBD2 (6 bases). V was clipped by 7 bases and J by 3 bases, with 19 bases between them. The germline CDR1 and CDR2 sequences are SQVTM and ANQGSEA. CDR3 length: 14 residues. CDR3 loop: CSAAGNRAGYEQYF. The CDR3 nucleotides read TGCAGCGCCGCGGGGAATCGGGCGGGCTACGAGCAGTACTTC.

The rearrangement joins TRBV12-3 or TRBV12-4 to TRBJ1-2; D gene ambiguous. V was pared by 2 bases and J by 3 bases, with 10 bases between. CDR3 length: 14 residues. The CDR3 sequence: CASSLYGGYYGYTF. CDR3 sequence (DNA): TGTGCCAGCAGTTTATACGGCGGCTACTATGGCTACACCTTC.

This chain uses TRBV20-1 with TRBJ1-6; 9 nucleotides agree with TRBD1. V was clipped by 0 bases and J by 6 bases; unmatched bases: 3. Germline lookup yields CDR1 DFQATT and CDR2 SNEGSKA (reference sequence). The CDR3 extends over 15 amino acids. The CDR3 coding sequence is TGCAGTGCTAGAGACCTGACAGGGGGTAATTCACCCCTCCACTTT. Residues: CSARDLTGGNSPLHF.

This clonotype was counted many times. The V gene is TRBV20-1, the J gene TRBJ1-5; 8 nucleotides agree with TRBD1. From germline, CDR1 is DFQATT and CDR2 SNEGSKA (reference sequence). V gave up 3 bases and J gave up 4 bases; unmatched junction bases: 2. This CDR3 comprises 13 residues. Here the CDR3 reads CSARDRENQPQHF. The CDR3 DNA follows: TGCAGTGCTAGGGACAGGGAGAATCAGCCCCAGCATTTT.

This clonotype was seen a few times. The rearrangement links TRBV28 to TRBJ1-2, with no clear D. Germline V lookup: CDR1 MDHEN, CDR2 SYDVKM. The germline V and J ends were trimmed by 5 bases and 4 bases, with 5 bases remaining between them. This CDR3 has 11 amino acids. The CDR3 DNA follows: TGTGCCAGCAGTGCTTTCTATGGCTACACCTTC. Its translation is CASSAFYGYTF.

About this clonotype itself: A read error is possible here, since a much larger clone lies one base away. The conserved closing phenylalanine or tryptophan is absent in this CDR3, likely reflecting a read error. The gene calls are TRBV3-1 and TRBJ2-5; possibly TRBD1 for D (6 bases). The CDR3 is made up of 15 amino acids. Germline V CDR1 and CDR2: LGHDT, YNNKEL (reference sequence). Trimming pared 8 bases from V and 2 bases from J, leaving 18 bases between. CDR3 nucleotide sequence: TGTGCCAGCGCTACAAAGGGGGTAACTCAAGAGACCCAGTACTTA. This gives the protein CASATKGVTQETQYL.

A word on this clonotype: This may stem from a read error, because a much larger clone lies one nucleotide away. The gene calls are TRBV5-1 and TRBJ1-3; D not resolved. This CDR3 is built from 15 residues. Germline V CDR1 and CDR2: SGHRS, YFSETQ. The ends were cut back, 0 bases at V and 2 bases at J, with 9 bases in the middle. For the CDR3, the DNA is TGCGCCAGCAGCTTGGTCCCCGGGACTGGAAACACCATATATTTT. Amino acids: CASSLVPGTGNTIYF.

The gene calls are TRBV6-2 or TRBV6-3 and TRBJ2-1; 8 positions agree with TRBD2. CDR1 and CDR2 (germline): MNHEY, SVGEGT. The length of the CDR3 is 15 residues. V trimming: 2 bases; J trimming: 12 bases; junction bases outside the gene matches: 12. The CDR3 reads CASSYPVPSGQGQFF. CDR3 in DNA: TGTGCCAGCAGTTACCCTGTCCCTAGCGGGCAGGGGCAGTTCTTC.

In this sample, this clonotype turned up many times. The CDR3 region has the DNA TGTGCCAGCAGGTCAGGGCTTATTTATGGCTACACCTTC. This gives the protein CASRSGLIYGYTF. The chain couples TRBV12-3 or TRBV12-4 to TRBJ1-2, with D perhaps matching TRBD1 (5 bases). CDR3 length equals 13 residues. Trimming left V 6 bases short and J 5 bases short, with 13 bases between.

In nucleotides, the CDR3 is TGTGCCACCAGTGATCCTCGGACTAGCGGCACGAGGCAGTTCTTC. Translated, it gives CATSDPRTSGTRQFF. V gene TRBV24-1 combines with J gene TRBJ2-1; 10 nucleotides agree with TRBD2. Losses at the gene ends were 3 bases for V and 12 bases for J; bases not matched to a gene: 10. From germline, CDR1 is KGHDR and CDR2 SFDVKD. The CDR3 extends over 15 amino acids.

Many counts were recorded for this clonotype. The DNA for the CDR3 is TGTGCCAGCAGAGAAAGGACAGGGCGATCCTACGAGCAGTACTTC. Translation gives CASRERTGRSYEQYF. The chain has TRBV2 and TRBJ2-7, with 8 bases aligning to TRBD1. Trimming took 6 bases from V and 1 from J; bases not matched to a gene: 8. CDR3 length: 15 residues. In germline, CDR1 is SNHLY, CDR2 FYNNEI.

This clonotype was counted at least ten times. This chain joins TRBV20-1 and TRBJ2-1; D ambiguous. The CDR3 contains 16 residues. Trimming took 3 bases from V and 0 from J, leaving 15 bases between them. CDR1 is DFQATT, CDR2 SNEGSKA, per germline (reference sequence). The CDR3 loop is CSASSGDPSSYNEQFF. DNA of the CDR3: TGCAGTGCTAGTTCCGGTGACCCGAGCTCCTACAATGAGCAGTTCTTC.

The sample holds a few counts of this clonotype. This chain uses TRBV10-3 with TRBJ1-2; D is uncertain. This CDR3 comprises 13 residues. In germline, CDR1 is ENHRY, CDR2 SYGVKD. Trimming removed 0 bases from V and 0 bases from J, with 2 bases in between. CDR3 in DNA: TGTGCCATCAGTGAGTCGCCTAACTATGGCTACACCTTC. Amino acid sequence: CAISESPNYGYTF.

At least ten counts were recorded for this clonotype. The chain uses TRBV11-2 and TRBJ2-1, with D possibly TRBD2 on 7 matching bases. CDR1 and CDR2 (germline): SGHAT, FQNNGV. The CDR3 extends over 16 amino acids. Trimming stripped 1 base from V and 5 bases from J, with 15 bases between. This CDR3 reads CASSLVRGAGDNEQFF. CDR3 coding DNA: TGTGCCAGCAGCTTAGTCCGGGGGGCCGGCGACAATGAGCAGTTCTTC.

CDR3 sequence: CASSPDVGGQETQYF. The CDR3 region has the DNA TGTGCCAGCTCGCCAGATGTCGGGGGCCAAGAGACCCAGTACTTC. This chain links TRBV18 with TRBJ2-5; D might be TRBD2 (6 bases). Trimming left V 6 bases short and J 1 base short, with 15 bases between. Germline V gene sequence: CDR1 KGHSH, CDR2 LQKENI. CDR3 length equals 15 residues.

This clonotype was recorded many times. This sequence joins TRBV27 and TRBJ2-1; the match to TRBD1 covers 10 bases. The germline gives CDR1 MNHEY, CDR2 SMNVEV (reference sequence). The CDR3 length is 16 residues. The V segment lost 4 bases and the J segment 3 bases; nucleotides outside the gene matches: 6. CDR3 nucleotide sequence: TGTGCCAGCAGTTCGACAGGGGGCTGGGTCTACAATGAGCAGTTCTTC. This codes for CASSSTGGWVYNEQFF.

The chain couples TRBV6-1 to TRBJ2-3; D gene ambiguous. Germline V gene sequence: CDR1 MNHNS, CDR2 SASEGT. The V gene lost 5 bases and the J gene lost 2 bases, with 11 bases spanning the gap. CDR3 size: 14 residues. The CDR3 here is CASSRIEYTDTQYF. CDR3 nucleotides: TGTGCCAGCAGTCGAATTGAATACACAGATACGCAGTATTTT.

A few counts support this clonotype. The chain carries TRBV15 and TRBJ2-7, with D hard to call. V was trimmed by 0 bases and J by 5 bases, leaving 14 bases between them. Germline lookup yields CDR1 LNHNV and CDR2 YYDKDF (reference sequence). There are 15 residues in the CDR3. This CDR3 is CATSRDIFSRNEQYF. CDR3 DNA sequence: TGTGCCACCAGCAGAGATATCTTCTCCAGGAACGAGCAGTACTTC.

This clonotype was observed many times. The CDR3 DNA is TGTGCCACCAGTGATTCTCGTCAGCCGGGTAGCGGAACGGGAGAGACCCAGTACTTC. Amino acids: CATSDSRQPGSGTGETQYF. The genes are TRBV24-1 and TRBJ2-5, with D perhaps TRBD2 (6 bases). Trimming shortened V by 2 bases and J by 4 bases, and 25 bases separated the two germline ends. There are 19 residues in the CDR3. Germline CDR1 reads KGHDR; CDR2 reads SFDVKD.

The chain employs TRBV24-1 and TRBJ2-3, with D perhaps matching TRBD2 (5 bases). This CDR3 has 15 amino acids. Trimming left V 4 bases short and J 2 bases short, with 12 bases between. CDR1 is KGHDR, CDR2 SFDVKD, per germline. This CDR3 reads CATSEGLLSTDTQYF. For the CDR3, the DNA is TGTGCCACCAGTGAAGGACTGCTCTCCACAGATACGCAGTATTTT.

This clonotype was observed a few times. The V gene is TRBV5-1, the J gene TRBJ2-4; 7 bases line up with TRBD1. The CDR3 has 21 amino acids. V dropped 4 bases and J dropped 0; count of bases not matched to a gene: 22. Per germline, CDR1 SGHRS and CDR2 YFSETQ. The CDR3: CASSHNSSLGTVPIAKNIQYF. For the CDR3, the DNA is TGCGCCAGCAGCCACAACTCCTCCCTCGGGACAGTGCCGATAGCCAAAAACATTCAGTACTTC. Full variable domain (outside the CDR3, taken from reference TRBV5-1 and TRBJ2-4): KAGVTQTPRYLIKTRGQQVTLSCSPISGHRSVSWYQQTPGQGLQFLFEYFSETQRNKGNFPGRFSGRQFSNSRSEMNVSTLELGDSALYLCASSHNSSLGTVPIAKNIQYFGAGTRLSVL.

This clonotype turned up a few times. This sequence joins TRBV20-1 and TRBJ2-3; 10 bases fit TRBD1. The V gene end was trimmed by 5 bases and the J gene end by 6 bases; junction bases not matched to a gene: 8. The germline CDR1 and CDR2 sequences are DFQATT and SNEGSKA (reference sequence). The CDR3 spans 14 residues. The CDR3 region has the DNA TGCAGTGCTCCCCGACAGGGGGCGGGCGATACGCAGTATTTT. Translating it yields CSAPRQGAGDTQYF.

This rearrangement joins TRBV20-1 to TRBJ1-6, with D unclear. CDR3 length equals 14 residues. Germline V CDR1 and CDR2: DFQATT, SNEGSKA (reference sequence). Trimming cost V 1 base and J 6 bases, with 10 bases left between them. The DNA for the CDR3 is TGCAGTGCTAGAGTACCCCATCCTAATTCACCCCTCCACTTT. This codes for CSARVPHPNSPLHF.

This clonotype was detected many times. This rearrangement joins TRBV29-1 to TRBJ2-5; 8 bases are a match to TRBD1. The CDR3 runs 14 residues. J gave up 6 bases and V 7 bases, and 13 bases lay outside the gene matches. Germline V gives CDR1 SQVTM, CDR2 ANQGSEA. Here the CDR3 DNA reads TGCAGCGCACCACGACAGGGGAGCTTAAAGACCCAGTACTTC. Amino acid sequence: CSAPRQGSLKTQYF.

This clonotype showed up just a few times. This rearrangement joins TRBV4-3 to TRBJ2-6; D could derive from TRBD1 or TRBD2 (5 bases each). The V end lost 4 bases, the J end lost 4 bases, and 23 bases lay between the germline ends. From germline, CDR1 is LGHNA and CDR2 YSLEER. This CDR3 comprises 19 residues. In DNA form, the CDR3 reads TGCGCCAGCAGCCCTAGTGGTGCTCCCCCGGGGCAGGGGGCCAACGTCCTGACTTTC. Residues: CASSPSGAPPGQGANVLTF.

This clonotype was recorded a few times. The chain joins TRBV10-3 to TRBJ2-7, with a tentative D call TRBD2 (5 bases). V shed 3 bases and J shed 5 bases, with 17 bases lying between them. Germline assignment: CDR1 ENHRY and CDR2 SYGVKD. The CDR3 length is 15 residues. CDR3 sequence (DNA): TGTGCCATCAGTGACAGCGGAACCTCACCCGACGAGCAGTACTTC. It translates to CAISDSGTSPDEQYF.

This clonotype was observed a handful of times. The V gene is TRBV4-3, the J gene TRBJ1-1; the match to TRBD1 covers 11 bases. CDR3 size: 17 residues. The V gene end was trimmed by 0 bases and the J gene end by 3 bases; junction bases not matched to a gene: 6. CDR1 LGHNA and CDR2 YSLEER come from the germline V gene. The CDR3 DNA is TGCGCCAGCAGCCAAGAGGGGACAGGGGGGAGTGACACTGAAGCTTTCTTT. Its translation: CASSQEGTGGSDTEAFF.

This clonotype occurred a few times. The chain is built from TRBV5-1 and TRBJ1-4, with D possibly matching TRBD1 (5 bases). From germline, CDR1 is SGHRS and CDR2 YFSETQ. V lost 1 base to trimming and J lost 4 bases, with 11 bases between them. This CDR3 is 15 amino acids long. The CDR3 loop reads CASSLKLQGNEKLFF. CDR3 nucleotide sequence: TGCGCCAGCAGCTTGAAACTCCAGGGTAATGAAAAACTGTTTTTT. The full variable domain, its missing parts supplied by reference TRBV5-1 and TRBJ1-4, is KAGVTQTPRYLIKTRGQQVTLSCSPISGHRSVSWYQQTPGQGLQFLFEYFSETQRNKGNFPGRFSGRQFSNSRSEMNVSTLELGDSALYLCASSLKLQGNEKLFFGSGTQLSVL.

This clonotype has a count of ten or more. The genes are TRBV28 and TRBJ1-2; possibly TRBD1 for D (5 bases). This CDR3 spans 13 amino acids. V was pared by 6 bases and J by 5 bases, with 13 bases between. Germline loops: CDR1 MDHEN, CDR2 SYDVKM. CDR3 coding DNA: TGTGCCAGCAGGCGGGACCTTGGGTATGGCTACACCTTC. Its translation: CASRRDLGYGYTF.

There are many counts of this clonotype. The chain recombines TRBV2 with TRBJ2-7, with no clear D. The ends were cut back, 0 bases at V and 10 bases at J, with 4 bases in the middle. This CDR3 contains 10 residues. Germline CDR1 reads SNHLY; CDR2 reads FYNNEI. The chain's CDR3 is CASSEADQYF. Written as DNA, the CDR3 is TGTGCCAGCAGTGAAGCCGATCAGTACTTC.